This TCR beta chain appears in the sequencing data of a study of T cell responses to AZD1222 COVID-19 vaccine. Comments on this clone: Its antigen is not identified.

Assay used: immunoSEQ multiplex PCR; TCRdb lists only in-frame clones, some missing. Among 100,000 to 150,000 clones listed, around 86% were seen once. Findings and caveats of the study: Only after the peak T cell response were repertoires sampled. Nearly half of spike-specific TCRs reportedly go after variant regions that carry no mutations.

The receptor's source is an adult in good health. The starting material was peripheral blood, obtained on day 0 of AZD1222 vaccination.

As DNA, the CDR3 is TGCGCCAGCAGCTCCCCGGGACCCCAGCAGTTCTTC. Translating gives CASSSPGPQQFF. The chain links TRBV5-1 to TRBJ2-1; D tentatively reads TRBD1 or TRBD2 (5 bases each). V was clipped by 3 bases and J by 11 bases, with 12 bases between them. The CDR3 has 12 residues. CDR1 is SGHRS and CDR2 is YFSETQ in the germline V gene.